Presented here are 29 T cell receptor beta chains from one specimen sequenced in a study of blood T cell repertoires in COVID-19. TCRdb keeps only in-frame clones here, not all; method: immunoSEQ multiplex PCR. The profile shows 95,000 to 150,000 clones, 82% of them singletons. The sample consisted of peripheral blood. The origin of the receptors is a woman between 70 and 85 years old with acute or convalescent COVID-19.

This clone was detected only a few times. The chain recombines TRBV19 with TRBJ1-2; tentatively, D is TRBD1 (5 bases). Germline CDR1 reads LNHDA; CDR2 reads SQIVND (reference sequence). CDR3 length: 12 amino acids. The V end was cut by 6 bases, the J end by 10 bases, with 15 bases between. CDR3 residues: CASRARAFDYTF. The CDR3 nucleotides read TGTGCCAGTAGGGCCAGGGCGTTCGACTACACCTTC.

The chain combines TRBV6-6 with TRBJ1-1; TRBD1 aligns across 7 bases. The J segment lost 4 bases and the V segment lost 7 bases, leaving 9 bases of the junction unmatched. This CDR3 has 14 residues. Germline CDR1 is MNHNY and CDR2 is SVGAGI (reference sequence). The CDR3 is CASKLTGAGTEAFF. The CDR3 bases are TGTGCCAGCAAACTTACAGGGGCTGGCACTGAAGCTTTCTTT.

This rearrangement joins TRBV3-1 (or the pseudogene TRBV3-2) to TRBJ1-2; tentative D call: TRBD1 (5 bases). There are 15 residues in the CDR3. CDR1 is LGHDT and CDR2 is YNNKEL in the germline V gene (reference sequence). V gave up 3 bases and J gave up 1 base, with 12 bases separating them. The DNA for the CDR3 is TGTGCCAGCAGCCACCAATCGACAGTTAACTATGGCTACACCTTC. Translated, it gives CASSHQSTVNYGYTF.

This chain joins TRBV10-3 and TRBJ2-1; 14 bases align to TRBD2. J gave up 6 bases and V 2 bases, and 3 bases lay outside the gene matches. Germline V lookup: CDR1 ENHRY, CDR2 SYGVKD. The CDR3 is 16 amino acids. CDR3 nucleotide sequence: TGTGCCATCAGTGAGCCGACTAGCGGGGGGGCCAATGAGCAGTTCTTC. This translates into CAISEPTSGGANEQFF.

This chain links TRBV4-3 with TRBJ2-3, with 11 bases aligning to TRBD2. The germline V gene encodes CDR1 LGHNA and CDR2 YSLEER. This CDR3 has 16 residues. V lost 0 bases and J lost 6; bases outside the gene matches: 5. CDR3 nucleotide sequence: TGCGCCAGCAGCCAAGATGGGGCTAGCGGGGGGGATACGCAGTATTTT. It encodes CASSQDGASGGDTQYF.

This clone was picked up one time. The J gene is TRBJ1-6, the V gene TRBV7-2, with D possibly being TRBD1 (5 bases). The germline CDR1 and CDR2 sequences are SGHTA and FQGNSA. The CDR3 runs to 18 residues. V dropped 4 bases and J dropped 10 bases, with 26 bases sitting between them. The DNA for the CDR3 is TGTGCCAGCAGCTCGACCGAATCACCCTGGGACTCCGAGTCACCCCTCCACTTT. As protein: CASSSTESPWDSESPLHF.

The chain employs TRBV10-3 and TRBJ2-1, with TRBD1 matching over 10 bases. The CDR3 totals 13 residues. V lost 10 bases to trimming and J lost 4 bases; unmatched junction nucleotides: 4. The germline V gene encodes CDR1 ENHRY and CDR2 SYGVKD. Written as DNA, the CDR3 is TGTGCCACGTGGGACAGGGGATACAATGAGCAGTTCTTC. The encoded protein is CATWDRGYNEQFF.

The CDR3 protein is CATGAGGRPDTQYF. The CDR3 coding sequence is TGTGCCACCGGAGCGGGGGGCCGCCCAGATACGCAGTATTTT. The chain joins TRBV7-2 to TRBJ2-3; 9 bases fit TRBD2. J was trimmed by 4 bases and V by 10 bases; bases with no gene match: 9. The CDR3 loop spans 14 amino acids. Germline CDR1 and CDR2: SGHTA and FQGNSA. Full variable domain (rest looked up from reference TRBV7-2 and TRBJ2-3): GAGVSQSPSNKVTEKGKDVELRCDPISGHTALYWYRQSLGQGLEFLIYFQGNSAPDKSGLPSDRFSAERTGGSVSTLTIQRTQQEDSAVYLCATGAGGRPDTQYFGPGTRLTVL.

J is TRBJ1-5 and V is TRBV19; perhaps TRBD1 as D (5 bases). The germline CDR1 and CDR2 sequences are LNHDA and SQIVND (reference sequence). V was trimmed by 6 bases and J by 0 bases, leaving 12 bases between them. The length of the CDR3 is 15 residues. The CDR3 sequence is CASRATDRSNQPQHF. CDR3 coding DNA: TGTGCCAGTAGGGCGACAGACCGTAGCAATCAGCCCCAGCATTTT.

The CDR3 here is CASSTDRNTEAFF. Written as DNA, the CDR3 is TGTGCCAGCAGCACCGACAGGAACACTGAAGCTTTCTTT. The chain recombines TRBV7-3 with TRBJ1-1; D perhaps matches TRBD1 (5 bases). V lost 5 bases, J lost 1 base, and 8 bases lay in between. This CDR3 spans 13 amino acids. The germline gives CDR1 SGHTA, CDR2 FQGTGA.

The genes are TRBV5-1 and TRBJ1-2, with 11 bases matching TRBD1. Germline V gene data show CDR1 as SGHRS and CDR2 as YFSETQ. The junction had 7 bases not matched to a gene; V was cut back by 5 bases and J by 7 bases. This CDR3 spans 14 amino acids. In DNA, the CDR3 is TGCGCCAGCAGTATCGGACAGGGGGCGTTTGGCTACACCTTC. Translated, it gives CASSIGQGAFGYTF.

J is TRBJ2-1 and V is TRBV7-2; 10 bases align to TRBD1. The CDR3 is 16 amino acids. The junction had 5 bases not matched to a gene; V was cut back by 5 bases and J by 1 base. Looked up from germline, CDR1 is SGHTA and CDR2 is FQGNSA. The chain's CDR3 is CASSPMGQGSYNEQFF. The CDR3 bases are TGTGCCAGCAGCCCAATGGGACAGGGGTCCTACAATGAGCAGTTCTTC.

The rearrangement uses TRBV27 and TRBJ1-1, with TRBD1 matching over 8 bases. CDR1 and CDR2 from the germline V gene are MNHEY and SMNVEV (reference sequence). The CDR3 covers 16 residues. Losses at the gene ends were 6 bases for V and 5 bases for J; bases not matched to a gene: 14. CDR3 protein: CASSQNVLRGQTEAFF. Here the CDR3 DNA reads TGTGCCAGCAGCCAAAACGTCCTCAGGGGGCAAACTGAAGCTTTCTTT.

This clone was counted only a few times. The V gene is TRBV7-3, the J gene TRBJ2-2, with D possibly matching TRBD1 (6 bases). The germline V gene encodes CDR1 SGHTA and CDR2 FQGTGA. Trimming removed 2 bases at V and 6 bases at J, with 16 bases between. The CDR3 has 16 residues. DNA of the CDR3: TGTGCCAGCAGCTTAGGCAGGGGATCAGTCTCCGGGGAGCTGTTTTTT. Amino acids: CASSLGRGSVSGELFF.

V is TRBV4-3 and J is TRBJ1-5; D gene uncertain. Deletions cut 0 bases from V and 7 bases from J, with 7 bases between. The germline CDR1 and CDR2 sequences are LGHNA and YSLEER. There are 13 residues in the CDR3. The CDR3 is CASSQDRFQPQHF. The CDR3 region has the DNA TGCGCCAGCAGCCAAGATCGGTTCCAGCCCCAGCATTTT.

V and J are TRBV29-1 and TRBJ1-5, with 10 bases that match TRBD1. CDR3 length: 13 amino acids. CDR1 is SQVTM, CDR2 ANQGSEA, per germline. V lost 6 bases, J lost 1 base, and 0 bases stayed unmatched. CDR3 in DNA: TGCAGCGTGGGACAGGGGAGCAATCAGCCCCAGCATTTT. Translation gives CSVGQGSNQPQHF.

The chain joins TRBV19 to TRBJ1-4, with 10 bases fitting TRBD1. CDR3 length: 17 amino acids. V dropped 11 bases and J dropped 3; count of bases not matched to a gene: 15. CDR1 LNHDA and CDR2 SQIVND come from the germline V gene (reference sequence). CDR3 bases: TGTGCCTCATCCCGGGACAGGGGTCTAATATCTAATGAAAAACTGTTTTTT. This encodes CASSRDRGLISNEKLFF.

The chain carries TRBV11-2 and TRBJ2-1; 8 nucleotides align to TRBD2. This CDR3 spans 14 amino acids. Trimming at V came to 7 bases and at J to 1 base, leaving 3 bases not matched to a gene. Germline CDR1 and CDR2: SGHAT and FQNNGV. In nucleotides, the CDR3 is TGTGCCAGCAATCCGGGGGGGTCCTACAATGAGCAGTTCTTC. Translating gives CASNPGGSYNEQFF.

This chain uses TRBV25-1 with TRBJ1-1; 7 bases map to TRBD1. V was clipped by 4 bases and J by 4 bases; unmatched bases: 6. The length of the CDR3 is 14 residues. Germline-derived CDR1 and CDR2 are MGHDK and SYGVNS. In DNA form, the CDR3 reads TGTGCCAGCAGTGCGACAGGGTTGGGCACTGAAGCTTTCTTT. This sequence encodes CASSATGLGTEAFF.

This chain uses TRBV29-1 with TRBJ1-2; D might be TRBD1 (5 bases). V was clipped by 3 bases and J by 5 bases, with 7 bases between them. CDR1 SQVTM and CDR2 ANQGSEA come from the germline V gene. This CDR3 comprises 11 residues. The CDR3 spells CSVETEYGYTF. Written as DNA, the CDR3 is TGCAGCGTTGAGACAGAGTATGGCTACACCTTC.

The V gene is TRBV5-8, the J gene TRBJ1-2; D is undetermined. Between the trimmed V and J ends, which lost 0 bases and 7 bases, there was a span of 10 bases. CDR1 SGHTS and CDR2 YDEGEE come from the germline V gene. This CDR3 region has 13 residues. The CDR3 region is CASSLVRNSGYTF. As DNA, the CDR3 is TGTGCCAGCAGCTTGGTCAGGAACAGTGGCTACACCTTC.

The V call is TRBV3-1 (or the pseudogene TRBV3-2), the J call TRBJ1-4, with TRBD1 matching over 7 bases. Germline V CDR1 and CDR2: LGHDT, YNNKEL (reference sequence). V gave up 1 base and J gave up 5 bases; unmatched junction bases: 4. This CDR3 comprises 15 residues. CDR3 loop: CASSQATGRNEKLFF. The CDR3 DNA follows: TGTGCCAGCAGCCAAGCGACAGGGCGAAATGAAAAACTGTTTTTT.

This sequence joins TRBV30 and TRBJ1-6, with D unresolved. The CDR3 sequence is 14 residues long. CDR1 is GTSNPN, CDR2 SVGIG, per germline (reference sequence). Trimming removed 4 bases from V and 6 bases from J, with 13 bases in between. CDR3 sequence reads: CAWNLVQINSPLHF. The CDR3 nucleotides are TGTGCCTGGAACCTAGTCCAGATTAATTCACCCCTCCACTTT.

This chain links TRBV14 with TRBJ1-2; D ambiguous. This CDR3 has 14 residues. V dropped 2 bases and J dropped 7 bases, with 14 bases sitting between them. Germline V gene lookup returns CDR1 SGHDN and CDR2 FVKESK. The CDR3 reads CASSQIGLPFGYTF. As DNA, the CDR3 is TGTGCCAGCAGCCAAATCGGACTACCTTTTGGCTACACCTTC.

The V and J genes are TRBV6-5 and TRBJ2-3; 7 nucleotides align to TRBD1. V was pared by 4 bases and J by 1 base, with 8 bases of the junction left unmatched. CDR1 is MNHEY and CDR2 is SVGAGI in the germline V gene. The CDR3 extends over 16 amino acids. The CDR3 here is CASSSIFTGGTDTQYF. CDR3 in DNA: TGTGCCAGCAGTTCAATCTTTACAGGGGGCACAGATACGCAGTATTTT.

The V call is TRBV30, the J call TRBJ1-5; 7 positions match TRBD1. Germline trimming cut 4 bases from V and 7 bases from J; bases unmatched to any gene: 10. Germline assignment: CDR1 GTSNPN and CDR2 SVGIG (reference sequence). CDR3 length: 14 amino acids. CDR3 sequence (DNA): TGTGCCTGGAAGGGCCAGGGGGTAAGACAGCCCCAGCATTTT. Translating it yields CAWKGQGVRQPQHF.

The chain recombines TRBV11-3 with TRBJ1-6; D not certain. Trimming cost V 0 bases and J 6 bases, with 9 bases left between them. Germline values: CDR1 SGHNT, CDR2 YENEEA. The CDR3 is 15 amino acids. The CDR3 sequence: CASSLDSNINSPLHF. CDR3 DNA: TGTGCCAGCAGCTTAGATTCAAACATTAATTCACCCCTCCACTTT.

The chain uses TRBV5-3 and TRBJ1-2; 8 bases line up with TRBD1. TRBV5-3 is filed as an ORF, its function uncertain. J lost 4 bases, V lost 4 bases, and 9 bases had no gene match. The CDR3 has 15 residues. The CDR3 sequence is CARSLRDRRSYGYTF. The CDR3 nucleotides are TGTGCCAGAAGCCTCAGGGACAGGAGGTCCTATGGCTACACCTTC.

The chain is built from TRBV6-5 and TRBJ1-2; the match to TRBD1 covers 10 bases. The germline CDR1 and CDR2 sequences are MNHEY and SVGAGI. This CDR3 is built from 14 residues. V dropped 8 bases and J dropped 6; count of bases not matched to a gene: 9. The CDR3 bases are TGTGCCAGCGGCCGGGACAGGGGTTTACATGGCTACACCTTC. It is translated as CASGRDRGLHGYTF.